These 27 T cell receptor beta chains originate from one sample sequenced in a study of blood T cell repertoires in COVID-19. Some clones are missing from TCRdb's copy, which holds only in-frame ones; the method was immunoSEQ multiplex PCR. This table has about 50,000 clones, more than 75% appearing once. Sequences were obtained from PBMCs or T cells enriched from blood (not recorded which). The source is a woman in her 50s with acute COVID-19.

The chain couples TRBV5-1 to TRBJ1-2, with 7 nucleotides matching TRBD1. CDR1 is SGHRS and CDR2 is YFSETQ in the germline V gene. J lost 4 bases, V lost 1 base, and 10 bases had no gene match. This CDR3 comprises 16 residues. The DNA of the CDR3 is TGCGCCAGCAGCTTGTGGGACAGCAATCACCCCTATGGCTACACCTTC. Translated, it gives CASSLWDSNHPYGYTF.

The chain uses TRBV19 and TRBJ1-3; TRBD1 is a possible D gene (5 bases). CDR3 length equals 14 residues. The V end was cut by 4 bases, the J end by 4 bases, with 11 bases between. Germline-derived CDR1 and CDR2 are LNHDA and SQIVND (reference sequence). CDR3 coding DNA: TGTGCCAGTAGTAGGGGCAAGGTCGGAAACACCATATATTTT. It specifies CASSRGKVGNTIYF.

This clone is a singleton in its sample. The rearrangement uses TRBV10-3 and TRBJ2-7; 11 bases are a match to TRBD2. CDR3 length: 17 amino acids. Trimming took 4 bases from V and 7 from J; bases not matched to a gene: 15. The germline V gene has CDR1 ENHRY and CDR2 SYGVKD. Written as DNA, the CDR3 is TGTGCCATCAGTGGAACTAGCGGGGGCGCGAACTACGAGGAGCAGTACTTC. This gives the protein CAISGTSGGANYEEQYF.

This clone was seen just once. The V and J genes are TRBV30 and TRBJ2-6; 11 bases match TRBD1. In germline, CDR1 is GTSNPN, CDR2 SVGIG (reference sequence). This CDR3 spans 16 amino acids. V dropped 6 bases and J dropped 0; count of bases not matched to a gene: 4. The CDR3 DNA sequence: TGTGCCTGTTGGGACAGGGGGTACTCTGGGGCCAACGTCCTGACTTTC. It is translated as CACWDRGYSGANVLTF.

The chain carries TRBV21-1 and TRBJ1-1; the table's TRBD1 call for D was not verified on the DNA. TRBV21-1 is tagged as a pseudogene. The CDR3 spans 17 residues. The CDR3 region is CASSKVQDTTLNTEAFF. Here the CDR3 DNA reads TGTGCCAGCAGCAAAGTTCAGGACACCACCCTGAACACTGAAGCTTTCTTT.

The chain joins TRBV6-5 to TRBJ2-5, with D tentatively TRBD1 (5 bases). The CDR3 is 14 amino acids. CDR1 and CDR2 from the germline V gene are MNHEY and SVGAGI. Trimming removed 6 bases at V and 2 bases at J, with 13 bases between. The chain's CDR3 is CASSPPGAQETQYF. Here the CDR3 DNA reads TGTGCCAGCAGCCCCCCTGGGGCACAAGAGACCCAGTACTTC.

V usage is TRBV9 and J usage is TRBJ1-1; D call uncertain. Germline CDR1 reads SGDLS; CDR2 reads YYNGEE. V was pared by 6 bases and J by 1 base, with 16 bases between. The CDR3 runs 15 residues. CDR3 in DNA: TGTGCCAGCAAACGACGTGAGGCCCCGAACACTGAAGCTTTCTTT. Residues: CASKRREAPNTEAFF.

The chain is built from TRBV7-6 and TRBJ1-1; 7 nucleotides line up with TRBD1. The CDR3 sequence is 17 residues long. Germline lookup yields CDR1 SGHVS and CDR2 FNYEAQ. After removal of 5 bases from V and 0 bases from J, the junction contained 12 bases not matched to a gene. CDR3 in DNA: TGTGCCAGCAGCCCTTGGGACAGTTTAGCCATGAACACTGAAGCTTTCTTT. Translating it yields CASSPWDSLAMNTEAFF.

The rearrangement links TRBV4-2 to TRBJ1-5; the match to TRBD1 covers 8 bases. This CDR3 is 15 amino acids long. Trimming at V came to 0 bases and at J to 4 bases, leaving 2 bases not matched to a gene. The germline V gene encodes CDR1 LGHNA and CDR2 YNFKEQ. The CDR3 DNA sequence: TGTGCCAGCAGCCAAGATACAGGGGGGAATCAGCCCCAGCATTTT. It specifies CASSQDTGGNQPQHF.

The chain links TRBV19 to TRBJ2-1; D is undetermined. The CDR3 is made up of 9 amino acids. CDR1 is LNHDA and CDR2 is SQIVND in the germline V gene (reference sequence). V was trimmed by 9 bases and J by 10 bases, leaving 7 bases between them. CDR3 region: CARSREQFF. As DNA, the CDR3 is TGTGCCAGATCCCGGGAGCAGTTCTTC.

This clone has just a few counts. The chain joins TRBV3-1 (or the pseudogene TRBV3-2) to TRBJ2-2; 7 bases align to TRBD1. Per the germline V gene, CDR1 is LGHDT and CDR2 is YNNKEL (reference sequence). V shed 2 bases and J 3 bases; nucleotides not matched to a gene: 3. This CDR3 is built from 15 residues. This CDR3 is CASSQRDRDTGELFF. CDR3 in DNA: TGTGCCAGCAGCCAACGGGACAGAGACACCGGGGAGCTGTTTTTT.

V and J are TRBV28 and TRBJ2-7, with D possibly being TRBD1 (6 bases). The CDR3 has 12 residues. The ends were cut back, 8 bases at V and 2 bases at J, with 10 bases in the middle. Germline V gene data show CDR1 as MDHEN and CDR2 as SYDVKM. The CDR3 loop reads CASAQGAYEQYF. Written as DNA, the CDR3 is TGTGCCAGCGCACAGGGAGCCTACGAGCAGTACTTC.

The rearrangement uses TRBV19 and TRBJ2-7, with 9 positions matching TRBD1. CDR3 length: 14 residues. CDR1 and CDR2 (germline): LNHDA, SQIVND (reference sequence). Germline trimming cut 6 bases from V and 2 bases from J; bases unmatched to any gene: 5. CDR3 in amino acids: CASSPGQGAYEQYF. CDR3 nucleotides: TGTGCCAGTAGCCCGGGACAGGGAGCCTACGAGCAGTACTTC.

The chain combines TRBV3-1 (or the pseudogene TRBV3-2) with TRBJ2-7; D gene ambiguous. Trimming removed 0 bases at V and 0 bases at J, with 9 bases between. CDR3 length equals 15 residues. The germline V gene has CDR1 LGHDT and CDR2 YNNKEL (reference sequence). The CDR3 loop reads CASSQDRRSSYEQYF. In nucleotides, the CDR3 is TGTGCCAGCAGCCAAGATCGACGGAGCTCCTACGAGCAGTACTTC.

This clone has just a few counts. The DNA of the CDR3 is TGTGCCAGCAGTTACTCTCGGACAGGGGTAAATTCACCCCTCCACTTT. Translated, it gives CASSYSRTGVNSPLHF. The chain recombines TRBV6-2 or TRBV6-3 with TRBJ1-6, with TRBD1 matching over 9 bases. V lost 0 bases and J lost 7; bases outside the gene matches: 4. The CDR3 is made up of 16 amino acids. Germline lookup yields CDR1 MNHEY and CDR2 SVGEGT.

This clone turned up a few times. The chain has TRBV7-3 and TRBJ2-2; tentatively, D is TRBD1 (5 bases). Looked up from germline, CDR1 is SGHTA and CDR2 is FQGTGA. The V end lost 3 bases, the J end lost 4 bases, and 12 bases lay between the germline ends. The CDR3 spans 15 residues. In DNA, the CDR3 is TGTGCCAGCAGCTTCGGACAATCGTTCACCGGGGAGCTGTTTTTT. Amino acid sequence: CASSFGQSFTGELFF.

This chain joins TRBV5-1 and TRBJ1-6, with 8 bases that match TRBD1. The germline V gene has CDR1 SGHRS and CDR2 YFSETQ. After removal of 4 bases from V and 7 bases from J, the junction contained 7 bases not matched to a gene. CDR3 size: 15 residues. In DNA form, the CDR3 reads TGCGCCAGCAGCCGCGGACAGGGTCCCAATTCACCCCTCCACTTT. Its protein is CASSRGQGPNSPLHF.

This chain connects TRBV4-2 to TRBJ2-1; 7 bases map to TRBD1. The CDR3 has 17 residues. Germline V gene sequence: CDR1 LGHNA, CDR2 YNFKEQ. V gave up 0 bases and J gave up 10 bases; unmatched junction bases: 15. CDR3 sequence: CASSQDGVGGTGREQFF. CDR3 DNA: TGTGCCAGCAGCCAAGACGGGGTAGGGGGCACGGGACGGGAGCAGTTCTTC.

The V call is TRBV10-2, the J call TRBJ1-2; the match to TRBD1 covers 8 bases. J gave up 4 bases and V 3 bases, and 4 bases lay outside the gene matches. From germline, CDR1 is WSHSY and CDR2 SAAADI. The CDR3 contains 14 residues. The CDR3 DNA reads as TGCGCCAGCAGTGACCAGGGGGCCGGCTATGGCTACACCTTC. Translating it yields CASSDQGAGYGYTF.

This chain links TRBV9 with TRBJ2-7, with D unresolved. V dropped 0 bases and J dropped 7 bases, with 14 bases sitting between them. The length of the CDR3 is 14 residues. Germline loops: CDR1 SGDLS, CDR2 YYNGEE. The CDR3 DNA reads TGTGCCAGCAGCGTAGAGTCTATTTTCGGGGAGCAGTACTTC. Translated: CASSVESIFGEQYF. Looking up the rest from reference TRBV9 and TRBJ2-7 gives the full variable domain: DSGVTQTPKHLITATGQRVTLRCSPRSGDLSVYWYQQSLDQGLQFLIQYYNGEERAKGNILERFSAQQFPDLHSELNLSSLELGDSALYFCASSVESIFGEQYFGPGTRLTVT.

This clone was observed a few times. V usage is TRBV9 and J usage is TRBJ1-2, with 11 bases matching TRBD1. Looked up from germline, CDR1 is SGDLS and CDR2 is YYNGEE. The length of the CDR3 is 15 residues. With V trimmed by 3 bases and J by 5 bases, 6 bases remained unmatched. Here the CDR3 reads CASSGSGTGGYGYTF. CDR3 coding DNA: TGTGCCAGCAGCGGATCCGGGACAGGGGGGTATGGCTACACCTTC.

V and J are TRBV18 and TRBJ1-1; 11 positions match TRBD1. J was trimmed by 5 bases and V by 1 base; bases with no gene match: 3. The CDR3 covers 15 residues. CDR1 and CDR2 from the germline V gene are KGHSH and LQKENI. CDR3 sequence: CASSPQGTGGTEAFF. As DNA, the CDR3 is TGTGCCAGCTCACCACAGGGGACAGGGGGTACTGAAGCTTTCTTT.

This CDR3 reads CASSPGTGIIAFF. In DNA, the CDR3 is TGTGCCAGCAGCCCCGGGACAGGGATCATAGCTTTCTTT. This chain joins TRBV6-5 and TRBJ1-1, with TRBD1 matching over 9 bases. The CDR3 consists of 13 residues. With 6 bases clipped from V and 10 bases from J, the junction kept 9 bases outside the gene matches. CDR1 MNHEY and CDR2 SVGAGI come from the germline V gene.

This chain joins TRBV9 and TRBJ2-3, with TRBD1 identical over 9 bases. Germline V gene lookup returns CDR1 SGDLS and CDR2 YYNGEE. The V and J ends lost 4 bases and 5 bases, in that order; junction bases with no gene match: 5. The CDR3 consists of 14 residues. The CDR3 spells CASSLLTGGDTQYF. For the CDR3, the DNA is TGTGCCAGCAGCCTTCTGACAGGGGGAGATACGCAGTATTTT. The full variable domain, in which reference TRBV9 and TRBJ2-3 provide the parts outside the CDR3, is DSGVTQTPKHLITATGQRVTLRCSPRSGDLSVYWYQQSLDQGLQFLIQYYNGEERAKGNILERFSAQQFPDLHSELNLSSLELGDSALYFCASSLLTGGDTQYFGPGTRLTVL.

This clone has a handful of counts. This sequence joins TRBV10-3 and TRBJ2-2; D unresolved. CDR1 is ENHRY, CDR2 SYGVKD, per germline. CDR3 length equals 15 residues. V dropped 7 bases and J dropped 0 bases, with 12 bases sitting between them. The CDR3 reads CAITKTAANTGELFF. The CDR3 coding sequence is TGTGCCATCACCAAGACTGCTGCGAACACCGGGGAGCTGTTTTTT.

A single count supports this clone. V and J are TRBV5-6 and TRBJ1-6; TRBD1 matches 7 bases. CDR1 SGHDT and CDR2 YYEEEE come from the germline V gene. The CDR3 sequence is 16 residues long. The V and J ends lost 4 bases and 6 bases, in that order; junction bases with no gene match: 10. CDR3: CASSQLQGVGNSPLHF. Written as DNA, the CDR3 is TGTGCCAGCAGCCAACTGCAGGGGGTCGGTAATTCACCCCTCCACTTT.

The J gene is TRBJ2-7, the V gene TRBV3-1 (or the pseudogene TRBV3-2); TRBD1 is a possible D gene (6 bases). The CDR3 length is 14 residues. The germline CDR1 and CDR2 sequences are LGHDT and YNNKEL (reference sequence). V was pared by 4 bases and J by 3 bases, with 13 bases between. The CDR3 region has the DNA TGTGCCAGCAGCCTACAGGGAAACCGCTACGAGCAGTACTTC. Translating it yields CASSLQGNRYEQYF.